This passage covers 25 T cell receptor beta chains from one sample sequenced in a study. TCRdb redid the calling of the 5' RACE reads with MiXCR, one entry per CDR3 protein. Of approximately 42,000 distinct CDR3 sequences in the sample, less than 30% were seen once. The sequencing input was memory CD4+ T cells sorted from a lymph node. Subset of the sample: memory CD4+ T cells, CD4+CD45RO+CD25-. The source of these receptors is a female donor with breast cancer.

The V and J genes are TRBV4-1 and TRBJ2-3; 9 bases are a match to TRBD2. The CDR3 has 17 amino acids. Trimming took 4 bases from V and 2 from J; bases not matched to a gene: 10. Per the germline V gene, CDR1 is MGHRA and CDR2 is YSYEKL. This CDR3 reads CASSPTIASGDTDTQYF. The CDR3 DNA is TGCGCCAGCAGCCCCACTATTGCTAGCGGGGACACAGATACGCAGTATTTT.

In this sample, this clonotype is medium-sized. The V gene is TRBV12-3 or TRBV12-4, the J gene TRBJ2-5; D uncertain. Deletions cut 3 bases from V and 5 bases from J, with 4 bases between. The CDR3 runs 11 residues. Here the CDR3 reads CASSFEETQYF. The DNA for the CDR3 is TGTGCCAGCAGTTTTGAGGAGACCCAGTACTTC.

This clonotype has only a few counts. V and J are TRBV7-2 and TRBJ2-7; D is unclear. Germline V gene sequence: CDR1 SGHTA, CDR2 FQGNSA. Trimming left V 8 bases short and J 0 bases short, with 8 bases between. The CDR3 runs to 12 residues. Written as DNA, the CDR3 is TGTGCCAGCCGGGCCAGCTCCTACGAGCAGTACTTC. Its translation is CASRASSYEQYF.

In this sample, this clonotype turned up a few times. V gene TRBV20-1 combines with J gene TRBJ2-5, with 7 nucleotides matching TRBD1. This CDR3 region has 12 residues. Trimming cost V 7 bases and J 1 base; bases outside gene matches: 3. The germline CDR1 and CDR2 sequences are DFQATT and SNEGSKA (reference sequence). CDR3 DNA: TGCAGTGGGGACAGTCGCCAAGAGACCCAGTACTTC. Protein sequence: CSGDSRQETQYF.

V usage is TRBV29-1 and J usage is TRBJ2-2; TRBD1 matches 7 bases. J lost 1 base, V lost 6 bases, and 2 bases had no gene match. This CDR3 is 13 amino acids long. CDR1 SQVTM and CDR2 ANQGSEA come from the germline V gene. CDR3 protein: CSVRQGNTGELFF. CDR3 sequence (DNA): TGCAGCGTCCGACAGGGGAACACCGGGGAGCTGTTTTTT.

CDR3 DNA: TGTGCCAGCAGAATTAGGACAGGGGGAAGGCTATACGAGCAGTACTTC. As protein: CASRIRTGGRLYEQYF. The chain couples TRBV27 to TRBJ2-7, with TRBD1 matching over 10 bases. Germline V gene lookup returns CDR1 MNHEY and CDR2 SMNVEV (reference sequence). V shed 6 bases, J shed 4 bases, and the junction held 12 bases outside the gene matches. This CDR3 region has 16 residues.

The chain couples TRBV15 to TRBJ2-7; D is perhaps TRBD1 (6 bases). Trimming removed 0 bases from V and 6 bases from J, with 12 bases in between. Per the germline V gene, CDR1 is LNHNV and CDR2 is YYDKDF (reference sequence). This CDR3 comprises 14 residues. Here the CDR3 reads CATSRDHRVGEQYF. In DNA, the CDR3 is TGTGCCACCAGCAGAGATCACAGGGTGGGCGAGCAGTACTTC.

This rearrangement joins TRBV6-5 to TRBJ2-3; the match to TRBD2 covers 10 bases. The CDR3 length is 15 residues. V lost 5 bases, J lost 2 bases, and 4 bases stayed unmatched. Germline V gives CDR1 MNHEY, CDR2 SVGAGI. The CDR3 region is CASSPAGGPTDTQYF. CDR3 bases: TGTGCCAGCAGTCCAGCGGGAGGGCCCACAGATACGCAGTATTTT.

This clonotype was counted between two and nine times. V and J are TRBV28 and TRBJ1-2; the D is unclear. Germline V gene sequence: CDR1 MDHEN, CDR2 SYDVKM. Deletions cut 6 bases from V and 6 bases from J, with 11 bases between. This CDR3 is 12 amino acids long. For the CDR3, the DNA is TGTGCCAGCAGCCCCGGGCTGAATGGCTACACCTTC. It is translated as CASSPGLNGYTF.

The chain links TRBV6-1 to TRBJ2-3; 7 nucleotides line up with TRBD1. J gave up 3 bases and V 7 bases, and 10 bases lay outside the gene matches. CDR1 is MNHNS and CDR2 is SASEGT in the germline V gene. This CDR3 spans 15 amino acids. The CDR3 here is CASNYRGVYTDTQYF. DNA of the CDR3: TGTGCCAGCAATTACAGGGGAGTTTATACAGATACGCAGTATTTT.

CDR3 sequence: CSARDRQGTVQPQHF. The CDR3 DNA reads TGCAGTGCTAGAGATCGACAGGGAACCGTTCAGCCCCAGCATTTT. The chain has TRBV20-1 and TRBJ1-5, with 7 bases lining up with TRBD1. This CDR3 region has 15 residues. The V gene's germline CDR1 is DFQATT and CDR2 SNEGSKA (reference sequence). Germline trimming cut 0 bases from V and 6 bases from J; bases unmatched to any gene: 8.

The chain uses TRBV9 and TRBJ2-2; D remains ambiguous. In germline, CDR1 is SGDLS, CDR2 YYNGEE. This CDR3 region has 15 residues. V was pared by 3 bases and J by 4 bases, with 13 bases between. The CDR3 coding sequence is TGTGCCAGCAGCGATCCGAGAAAGGGCACCGGGGAGCTGTTTTTT. The encoded protein is CASSDPRKGTGELFF.

This clonotype has a count of ten or more. This sequence joins TRBV29-1 and TRBJ2-3, with 10 bases identical to TRBD2. The CDR3 runs 15 residues. Germline trimming cut 1 base from V and 7 bases from J; bases unmatched to any gene: 8. Per the germline V gene, CDR1 is SQVTM and CDR2 is ANQGSEA. The chain's CDR3 is CSVEGPSGRSNTQYF. The CDR3 nucleotides read TGCAGCGTTGAAGGTCCTAGCGGGAGATCGAATACGCAGTATTTT.

Only a few counts were recorded for this clonotype. The chain uses TRBV27 and TRBJ2-7; TRBD1 matches 8 bases. The CDR3 consists of 16 residues. Losses at the gene ends were 5 bases for V and 7 bases for J; bases not matched to a gene: 16. Germline-derived CDR1 and CDR2 are MNHEY and SMNVEV (reference sequence). CDR3 in amino acids: CASSHTGTGILREQYF. The CDR3, as DNA: TGTGCCAGCAGTCATACCGGGACAGGAATCCTACGGGAGCAGTACTTC.

This clonotype has just a few counts. The chain combines TRBV5-1 with TRBJ2-3, with 13 nucleotides matching TRBD2. Germline V gives CDR1 SGHRS, CDR2 YFSETQ. Trimming cost V 4 bases and J 6 bases; bases outside gene matches: 5. The CDR3 has 15 amino acids. CDR3 amino acids: CASSQGLAGMDTQYF. Here the CDR3 DNA reads TGCGCCAGCAGCCAGGGACTAGCGGGGATGGATACGCAGTATTTT.

The chain joins TRBV5-4 to TRBJ2-3; D is unresolved. The CDR3 sequence is 12 residues long. Trimming took 0 bases from V and 10 from J, leaving 9 bases between them. Looked up from germline, CDR1 is SGHNT and CDR2 is YYREEE (reference sequence). CDR3 region: CASSLGSEAQYF. The CDR3 bases are TGTGCCAGCAGCTTGGGCTCCGAGGCGCAGTATTTT.

The gene calls are TRBV12-3 or TRBV12-4 and TRBJ1-2; no reliable D call. The V and J ends lost 6 bases and 6 bases respectively, with 14 bases between them. CDR3 length equals 13 residues. The CDR3 here is CASSSGYYDGYTF. DNA for the CDR3: TGTGCCAGCAGCTCGGGGTACTACGATGGCTACACCTTC.

The chain recombines TRBV6-1 with TRBJ2-5; no definite D call. Per germline, CDR1 MNHNS and CDR2 SASEGT. This CDR3 region has 15 residues. The V end lost 5 bases, the J end lost 1 base, and 14 bases lay between the germline ends. For the CDR3, the DNA is TGTGCCAGCAGTAAAGGACGGGTATTCCAAGAGACCCAGTACTTC. Translated: CASSKGRVFQETQYF.

The CDR3 sequence is CASSPSGSHQETQYF. The CDR3 DNA follows: TGTGCCAGCAGTCCTAGCGGGAGTCACCAAGAGACCCAGTACTTC. This rearrangement joins TRBV27 to TRBJ2-5; TRBD2 aligns across 10 bases. The germline V gene has CDR1 MNHEY and CDR2 SMNVEV (reference sequence). The V and J ends lost 5 bases and 0 bases, in that order; junction bases with no gene match: 3. This CDR3 spans 15 amino acids.

This chain uses TRBV20-1 with TRBJ2-3, with D possibly being TRBD2 (6 bases). Germline V gene data show CDR1 as DFQATT and CDR2 as SNEGSKA (reference sequence). With 1 base removed from V and 4 bases from J, the gap between germline ends came to 15 bases. The CDR3 consists of 15 residues. CDR3 loop: CSARVPGLNSDTQYF. CDR3 DNA: TGCAGTGCTAGAGTACCGGGACTTAACTCAGATACGCAGTATTTT.

The chain uses TRBV25-1 and TRBJ2-3; tentatively, D is TRBD1 (5 bases). Trimming took 7 bases from V and 3 from J, leaving 11 bases between them. CDR1 and CDR2 from the germline V gene are MGHDK and SYGVNS. The CDR3 spans 13 residues. The CDR3 DNA reads as TGTGCCAGCATTAGGCAGGGTACAGATACGCAGTATTTT. It codes for CASIRQGTDTQYF.

The chain has TRBV12-3 or TRBV12-4 and TRBJ2-5; D unresolved. The germline V and J ends were trimmed by 3 bases and 4 bases, with 15 bases remaining between them. This CDR3 region has 15 residues. Here the CDR3 reads CASSFDSATGETQYF. CDR3 in DNA: TGTGCCAGCAGTTTTGATAGTGCCACCGGAGAGACCCAGTACTTC.

The chain joins TRBV5-1 to TRBJ2-1; no reliable D call. Germline V gene lookup returns CDR1 SGHRS and CDR2 YFSETQ. CDR3 length: 12 residues. V was clipped by 3 bases and J by 8 bases, with 9 bases between them. The DNA for the CDR3 is TGCGCCAGCAGCTCGGCAAGGTATGAGCAGTTCTTC. It translates to CASSSARYEQFF.

This chain uses TRBV11-2 with TRBJ2-5, with D possibly matching TRBD2 (7 bases). The CDR3 consists of 16 residues. The germline V and J ends were trimmed by 5 bases and 0 bases, with 16 bases remaining between them. Germline V lookup: CDR1 SGHAT, CDR2 FQNNGV. The chain's CDR3 is CASSGGRGMYQETQYF. CDR3 coding DNA: TGTGCCAGCAGCGGGGGGAGGGGGATGTACCAAGAGACCCAGTACTTC.

CDR3 sequence (DNA): TGTGCCAGCAGCAGAGAACCCTCTGAGGAACTGTTTTTT. Protein product: CASSREPSEELFF. V is TRBV7-3 and J is TRBJ1-4; D not certain. Looked up from germline, CDR1 is SGHTA and CDR2 is FQGTGA. The CDR3 covers 13 residues. Trimming removed 5 bases at V and 12 bases at J, with 16 bases between.